This TCR beta chain was recovered during a study of blood T cells in healthy people across ages. The use of a sample-barcoded 5' primer and a J-beta primer mix characterized a second PCR of about 7 to 12 cycles. TCRdb used MiXCR to reprocess the 5' RACE reads, holding one entry per CDR3 protein. The table has under 1,000,000 distinct CDR3 sequences, 35% to 40% seen once; the top ten hold 13%. The V end lost 4 bases, the J end lost 0 bases, and 9 bases lay between the germline ends. The CDR3 is made up of 15 amino acids. The germline V gene has CDR1 MNHNS and CDR2 SASEGT. Whole-study findings and limits: Versus aged donors, long-lived donors had higher diversity and more naive CD4+ cells.

Concerning this clonotype: Its antigen is not known.

Sequenced: blood. This receptor was taken from a man younger than 30 in good health. The V gene is TRBV6-1, the J gene TRBJ1-4, with a tentative D call TRBD1 (5 bases). Here the CDR3 DNA reads TGTGCCAGCAGTGGGGGGGTTTCAACTAATGAAAAACTGTTTTTT. Protein sequence: CASSGGVSTNEKLFF.